This T cell receptor (beta chain) emerged from a study of blood T cell repertoires in COVID-19 (dated by TCRdb to about 2020). Regarding the complete study: Samples covering the acute and convalescent phases of COVID-19 were provided by collaborators in the United States, Italy and Spain. The prospective study material was composed of cDNA or gDNA derived from T cells, B-cell-depleted T cells, or PBMCs. The dataset comprised deeply sampled blood TCRbeta repertoires from subjects exposed to, actively infected with, or recovered from COVID-19. The repertoires were released in a freely available public database intended as a resource for research on the immune response to SARS-CoV-2. Samples came from the ongoing ImmuneRACE study (first 160 participants) plus 1,254 subjects from 6 global collaborators. A de-identified subject ID, COVID-19 status, age in years and sex were almost always included in the sample metadata. Where available, HLA class I and class II types were obtained from metadata supplied by the sample provider rather than from assay-based typing. The paper as a whole reports these results and caveats: How much clinical and demographic metadata was included differed by source and by participant, and the metadata was provided uncurated.

In the prospective study, participants were roughly 18 to 100 years old, resided in 25 or so geographic areas of the United States, and were enrolled through a virtual design. In the prospective study, cohorts were assigned on the basis of participant-reported clinical history obtained from a screening survey and a study questionnaire. Recovered participants in ImmuneRACE Cohort 3 were defined by two consecutive negative NP/OP PCR tests, clearance by a healthcare professional, or resolution of symptoms. Mobile phlebotomists in the prospective study collected whole blood, serum and a nasopharyngeal or oropharyngeal swab from every participant. Additional blood draws and questionnaires over an approximately two-month period could optionally be provided by prospective study participants. Before DNA extraction, prospective study blood samples were shipped either frozen or at room temperature. Spanning cysteine to phenylalanine, the CDR3 consists of 14 amino acids. The kept DNA is CDR3 alone, 42 bases in frame from the first base. Looking up the germline V gene yields CDR1 MDHEN and CDR2 SYDVKM. From V the trimming removes 4 bases and from J it removes 3 bases, while the gene matches leave 3 bases of the junction unaccounted for.

About this clone itself: It lacks a known antigen. Base qualities are not provided; no much larger clone lies one nucleotide away.

TCRbeta CDR3 regions were amplified from genomic DNA by means of the immunoSEQ Assay, a bias-controlled multiplex PCR. For the original study's pipeline: Within the assay, amplification of reference gene primers was used to estimate how many nucleated cells each sample contained. Sequence reads were collapsed and filtered to measure the absolute abundance of every unique TCRbeta CDR3 rearrangement. For each sample, productive Simpson clonality was calculated as the square root of Simpson's diversity index across productive rearrangements. This is the immuneACCESS table as TCRdb keeps it, with only in-frame sequences that have V and J called. A part of the clones is gone; compared with another copy, unresolved V genes explain less than half, and the rest is unexplained. D and trimming were read from the DNA, whereas the V and J calls and clone size are those reported in that table. The sample records 250,000 to 350,000 clones, 85% to 90% of which are singletons. 2.4% of the sample is held by the ten biggest clonotypes.

The V gene is TRBV28 and the J gene is TRBJ2-7; the junction holds 10 bases that match TRBD1. The sample taken for sequencing was PBMCs or T cells enriched from blood (not recorded which). The sequence derives from a woman between 18 and 29 years old who had recovered from COVID-19. The CDR3 region reads CASSSRTGGYEQYF. In nucleotide form, the sequence is TGTGCCAGCAGTTCGAGGACAGGGGGCTACGAGCAGTACTTC.